Shown below are 20 T cell receptor beta chains from a single sample sequenced in a study of cytomegalovirus exposure and HLA in healthy donors. PCR used 60 Vbeta primers and 13 Jbeta primers. Repertoires were generated with immunoSEQ multiplex PCR, while TCRdb's copy carries only in-frame clones and drops some. The sample lists some 120,000 clones, 81% occurring once. Sequenced input: PBMCs. Receptors originate from a woman aged 30 to 39 in good health and CMV-seronegative.

This clone turned up a few times. This chain joins TRBV5-1 and TRBJ2-2, with 7 bases that match TRBD2. CDR3 length: 16 amino acids. With 2 bases clipped from V and 3 bases from J, the junction kept 7 bases outside the gene matches. Germline CDR1 and CDR2: SGHRS and YFSETQ. CDR3 DNA: TGCGCCAGCAGCTTATATGGGGCGGGAGACACCGGGGAGCTGTTTTTT. Amino acid sequence: CASSLYGAGDTGELFF.

V gene TRBV27 combines with J gene TRBJ2-2; D call uncertain. The V and J ends lost 3 bases and 9 bases respectively, with 8 bases between them. CDR3 length equals 12 residues. Germline-derived CDR1 and CDR2 are MNHEY and SMNVEV (reference sequence). DNA of the CDR3: TGTGCCAGCAGTTTGTTGGGCCGGGAGCTGTTTTTT. Protein sequence: CASSLLGRELFF.

This rearrangement joins TRBV30 to TRBJ1-1, with no clear D. Germline CDR1 reads GTSNPN; CDR2 reads SVGIG (reference sequence). V was pared by 0 bases and J by 7 bases, with 6 bases between. The CDR3 has 11 amino acids. The CDR3 sequence: CAWSVRDEAFF. CDR3 bases: TGTGCCTGGAGTGTACGGGATGAAGCTTTCTTT. The variable domain in full, completed from reference TRBV30 and TRBJ1-1, reads SQTIHQWPATLVQPVGSPLSLECTVEGTSNPNLYWYRQAAGRGLQLLFYSVGIGQISSEVPQNLSASRPQDRQFILSSKKLLLSDSGFYLCAWSVRDEAFFGQGTRLTVV.

The rearrangement joins TRBV5-4 to TRBJ2-5; 9 bases map to TRBD2. The V and J ends lost 0 bases and 2 bases, in that order; junction bases with no gene match: 2. The CDR3 has 15 residues. The germline V gene encodes CDR1 SGHNT and CDR2 YYREEE (reference sequence). The chain's CDR3 is CASSLASGRQETQYF. DNA for the CDR3: TGTGCCAGCAGCTTGGCCAGCGGGAGGCAAGAGACCCAGTACTTC.

There are a few counts of this clone. The rearrangement uses TRBV19 and TRBJ2-1; 7 bases agree with TRBD1. The germline gives CDR1 LNHDA, CDR2 SQIVND (reference sequence). This CDR3 comprises 16 residues. V dropped 6 bases and J dropped 6; count of bases not matched to a gene: 14. The CDR3 DNA follows: TGTGCCAGTAGAGCTCGGCCGTCACAGGGGAGCAATGAGCAGTTCTTC. Its protein product is CASRARPSQGSNEQFF.

The chain employs TRBV28 and TRBJ1-2, with TRBD1 as a possible D gene (6 bases). V was pared by 5 bases and J by 8 bases, with 15 bases between. The germline CDR1 and CDR2 sequences are MDHEN and SYDVKM. This CDR3 region has 13 residues. CDR3 sequence: CASSPRTGWGYTF. CDR3 nucleotides: TGTGCCAGCAGTCCTCGAACAGGGTGGGGCTACACCTTC.

The chain links TRBV7-9 to TRBJ2-1; 8 positions match TRBD1. V lost 0 bases to trimming and J lost 3 bases; unmatched junction nucleotides: 7. Germline CDR1 and CDR2: SEHNR and FQNEAQ (reference sequence). This CDR3 has 17 amino acids. The CDR3 here is CASSLARTGRGYNEQFF. The CDR3 DNA reads as TGTGCCAGCAGCTTAGCTAGGACAGGGAGAGGCTACAATGAGCAGTTCTTC. The variable domain in full, completed from reference TRBV7-9 and TRBJ2-1, reads DTGVSQNPRHKITKRGQNVTFRCDPISEHNRLYWYRQTLGQGPEFLTYFQNEAQLEKSRLLSDRFSAERPKGSFSTLEIQRTEQGDSAMYLCASSLARTGRGYNEQFFGPGTRLTVL.

This chain joins TRBV11-2 and TRBJ2-7; D call uncertain. This CDR3 spans 14 amino acids. V was trimmed by 4 bases and J by 0 bases, leaving 10 bases between them. Germline values: CDR1 SGHAT, CDR2 FQNNGV. CDR3 nucleotide sequence: TGTGCCAGCAGCTCTTGGCCGCACTCCTACGAGCAGTACTTC. This encodes CASSSWPHSYEQYF.

This chain connects TRBV5-1 to TRBJ2-3; TRBD2 agrees at 14 bases. Germline V lookup: CDR1 SGHRS, CDR2 YFSETQ. This CDR3 contains 19 residues. The J segment lost 0 bases and the V segment lost 4 bases, leaving 10 bases of the junction unmatched. The CDR3 region is CASSPEGTSGSGSTDTQYF. Here the CDR3 DNA reads TGCGCCAGCAGCCCCGAAGGGACTAGCGGGAGTGGGAGCACAGATACGCAGTATTTT.

The V gene is TRBV6-1, the J gene TRBJ2-7; 7 positions match TRBD2. CDR1 MNHNS and CDR2 SASEGT come from the germline V gene. The CDR3 consists of 13 residues. Germline trimming cut 5 bases from V and 3 bases from J; bases unmatched to any gene: 4. CDR3 bases: TGTGCCAGCAGTCCCGGGACTAACTACGAGCAGTACTTC. Its protein product is CASSPGTNYEQYF.

The chain carries TRBV6-5 and TRBJ1-4, with a tentative D call TRBD1 (6 bases). Trimming removed 2 bases at V and 7 bases at J, with 17 bases between. Looked up from germline, CDR1 is MNHEY and CDR2 is SVGAGI. The CDR3 loop spans 16 amino acids. The CDR3 loop is CASSYQKNRAGEKLFF. CDR3 in DNA: TGTGCCAGCAGTTACCAAAAAAACAGGGCGGGTGAAAAACTGTTTTTT.

This sequence joins TRBV5-1 and TRBJ1-1; 10 bases match TRBD1. The trim removed 5 bases at V and 0 bases at J, leaving 4 bases unmatched. Germline V gene sequence: CDR1 SGHRS, CDR2 YFSETQ. CDR3 length: 15 residues. CDR3 sequence (DNA): TGCGCCAGCAGACGGACAGGGGGGGTGAACACTGAAGCTTTCTTT. Its protein product is CASRRTGGVNTEAFF.

The J gene is TRBJ1-1, the V gene TRBV7-9, with unresolved D. CDR1 is SEHNR and CDR2 is FQNEAQ in the germline V gene (reference sequence). Trimming stripped 6 bases from V and 8 bases from J, with 13 bases between. CDR3 size: 12 residues. CDR3 loop: CASRLGLGEAFF. The CDR3 bases are TGTGCCAGCAGACTAGGGCTTGGAGAAGCTTTCTTT.

This chain uses TRBV28 with TRBJ1-1; a possible D gene is TRBD1 (5 bases). V shed 7 bases and J shed 5 bases, with 20 bases lying between them. In germline, CDR1 is MDHEN, CDR2 SYDVKM. CDR3 length: 15 amino acids. The CDR3 region is CASILRLGGWTEAFF. The CDR3, as DNA: TGTGCCAGCATACTGAGACTGGGGGGATGGACTGAAGCTTTCTTT.

This sequence joins TRBV6-5 and TRBJ2-7; TRBD2 agrees at 11 bases. Germline trimming cut 7 bases from V and 7 bases from J; bases unmatched to any gene: 6. Germline CDR1 is MNHEY and CDR2 is SVGAGI. The CDR3 runs 13 residues. CDR3 region: CASKLAGVGEQYF. As DNA, the CDR3 is TGTGCCAGCAAACTAGCGGGAGTGGGTGAGCAGTACTTC.

The chain employs TRBV6-1 and TRBJ1-5, with D hard to call. The V end was cut by 2 bases, the J end by 7 bases, with 12 bases between. From germline, CDR1 is MNHNS and CDR2 SASEGT. The CDR3 contains 14 residues. CDR3 amino acids: CASSERGGEQPQHF. CDR3 DNA sequence: TGTGCCAGCAGTGAAAGAGGCGGGGAGCAGCCCCAGCATTTT.

This clone showed up many times. The chain combines TRBV29-1 with TRBJ2-2, with D possibly TRBD1 on 5 matching bases. This CDR3 is built from 12 residues. V dropped 3 bases and J dropped 3 bases, with 5 bases sitting between them. The germline CDR1 and CDR2 sequences are SQVTM and ANQGSEA. CDR3 bases: TGCAGCGTTGACAGGGACACCGGGGAGCTGTTTTTT. Amino acids: CSVDRDTGELFF.

The chain combines TRBV5-1 with TRBJ1-4; 7 bases fit TRBD1. Germline CDR1 reads SGHRS; CDR2 reads YFSETQ. This CDR3 contains 14 residues. With 2 bases clipped from V and 8 bases from J, the junction kept 6 bases outside the gene matches. In nucleotides, the CDR3 is TGCGCCAGCAGCTTAGGGGGCGGATTGGAAAAACTGTTTTTT. Protein sequence: CASSLGGGLEKLFF.

V gene TRBV7-2 combines with J gene TRBJ2-7; 12 bases line up with TRBD2. Germline assignment: CDR1 SGHTA and CDR2 FQGNSA. The CDR3 extends over 13 amino acids. The V and J ends lost 5 bases and 6 bases, in that order; junction bases with no gene match: 2. CDR3 amino acids: CASSAGLAGEQYF. The CDR3, as DNA: TGTGCCAGCAGCGCGGGACTAGCGGGCGAGCAGTACTTC.

The chain uses TRBV11-2 and TRBJ2-1; possibly TRBD2 for D (7 bases). V lost 5 bases to trimming and J lost 7 bases, with 18 bases between them. The CDR3 has 15 amino acids. Germline V CDR1 and CDR2: SGHAT, FQNNGV. The CDR3 DNA follows: TGTGCCAGCAGCCCCTTGGTGGGGAGGGGGAATGAGCAGTTCTTC. It codes for CASSPLVGRGNEQFF.